Given below is one T cell receptor beta chain in context. Data came from immunoSEQ multiplex PCR; TCRdb stores just in-frame clones and leaves some out. The sample lists around 150,000 clones, 92% seen once, with approximately 5.4% in the top ten. V shed 1 base and J 5 bases; nucleotides not matched to a gene: 10. The CDR3 has 17 amino acids. Per the germline V gene, CDR1 is MRHNA and CDR2 is SNTAGT. These data are taken from a study of T cell responses to AZD1222 COVID-19 vaccine. The V gene is TRBV6-4, the J gene TRBJ1-5; 8 bases line up with TRBD1. Sequencing was performed on peripheral blood, taken on day 0 of AZD1222 vaccination. This receptor was taken from an adult in good health. CDR3 sequence: CASSDCIKGQAYQPQHF. In DNA, the CDR3 is TGTGCCAGCAGTGACTGTATCAAGGGACAGGCTTATCAGCCCCAGCATTTT.